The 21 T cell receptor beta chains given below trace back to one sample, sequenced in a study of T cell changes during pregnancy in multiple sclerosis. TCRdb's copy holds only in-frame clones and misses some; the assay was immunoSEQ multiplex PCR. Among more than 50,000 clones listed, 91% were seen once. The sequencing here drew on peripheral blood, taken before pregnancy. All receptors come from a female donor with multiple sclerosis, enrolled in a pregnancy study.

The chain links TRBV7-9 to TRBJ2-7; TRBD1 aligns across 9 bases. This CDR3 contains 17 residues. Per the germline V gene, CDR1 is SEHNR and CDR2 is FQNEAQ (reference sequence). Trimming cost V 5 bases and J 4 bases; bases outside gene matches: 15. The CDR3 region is CASSAAAPGQGLYEQYF. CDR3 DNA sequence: TGTGCCAGCAGCGCCGCCGCCCCGGGACAGGGCCTATACGAGCAGTACTTC.

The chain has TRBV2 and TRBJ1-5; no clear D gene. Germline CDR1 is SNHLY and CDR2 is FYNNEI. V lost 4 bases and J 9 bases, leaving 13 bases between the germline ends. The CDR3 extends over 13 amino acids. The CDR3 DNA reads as TGTGCCAGCAGTGGAACGGAGCACGGGCCCCAGCATTTT. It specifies CASSGTEHGPQHF.

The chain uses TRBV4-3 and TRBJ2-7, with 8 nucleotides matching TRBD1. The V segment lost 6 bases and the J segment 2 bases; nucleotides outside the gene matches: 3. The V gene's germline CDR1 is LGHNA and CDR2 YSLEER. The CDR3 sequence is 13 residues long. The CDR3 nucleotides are TGCGCCAGCAGGGACAGGGCCACCTACGAGCAGTACTTC. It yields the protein CASRDRATYEQYF.

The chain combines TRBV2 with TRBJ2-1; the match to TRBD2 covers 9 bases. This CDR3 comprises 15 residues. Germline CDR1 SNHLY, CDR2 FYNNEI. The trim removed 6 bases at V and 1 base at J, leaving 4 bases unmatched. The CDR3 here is CASRDLAGSYNEQFF. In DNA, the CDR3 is TGTGCCAGCAGGGACCTAGCGGGGTCCTACAATGAGCAGTTCTTC. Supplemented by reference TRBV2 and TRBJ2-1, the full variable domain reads EPEVTQTPSHQVTQMGQEVILRCVPISNHLYFYWYRQILGQKVEFLVSFYNNEISEKSEIFDDQFSVERPDGSNFTLKIRSTKLEDSAMYFCASRDLAGSYNEQFFGPGTRLTVL.

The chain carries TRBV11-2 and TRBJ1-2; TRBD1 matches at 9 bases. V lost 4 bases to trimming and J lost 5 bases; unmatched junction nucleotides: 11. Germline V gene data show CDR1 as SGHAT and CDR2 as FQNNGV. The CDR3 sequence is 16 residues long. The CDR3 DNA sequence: TGTGCCAGCAGCTCCAACCGACAGGGGGTGGGGTATGGCTACACCTTC. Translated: CASSSNRQGVGYGYTF.

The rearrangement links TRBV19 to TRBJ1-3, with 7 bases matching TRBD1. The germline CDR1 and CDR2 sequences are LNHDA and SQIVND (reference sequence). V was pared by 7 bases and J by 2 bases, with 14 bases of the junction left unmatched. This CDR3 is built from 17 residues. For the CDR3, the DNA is TGTGCCAGTATCCAGAGACAGGGAGTCCTTACTGGAAACACCATATATTTT. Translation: CASIQRQGVLTGNTIYF.

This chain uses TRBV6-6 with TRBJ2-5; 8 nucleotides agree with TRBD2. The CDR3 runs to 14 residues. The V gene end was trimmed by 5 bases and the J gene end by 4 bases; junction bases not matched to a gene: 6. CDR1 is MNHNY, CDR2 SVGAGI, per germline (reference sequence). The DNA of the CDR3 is TGTGCCAGCAGTGACACCGGGGGGGCAGAGACCCAGTACTTC. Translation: CASSDTGGAETQYF.

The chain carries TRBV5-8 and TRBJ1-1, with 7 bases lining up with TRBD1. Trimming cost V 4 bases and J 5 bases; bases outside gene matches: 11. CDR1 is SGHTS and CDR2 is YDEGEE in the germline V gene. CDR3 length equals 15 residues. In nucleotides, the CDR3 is TGTGCCAGCAGCCCGCGGACAGGCCTTCCGACTGAAGCTTTCTTT. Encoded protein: CASSPRTGLPTEAFF.

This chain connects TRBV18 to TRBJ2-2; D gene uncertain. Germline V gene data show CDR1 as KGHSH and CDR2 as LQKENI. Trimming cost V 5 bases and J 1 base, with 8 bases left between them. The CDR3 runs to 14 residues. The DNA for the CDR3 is TGTGCCAGCTCAGAGGCAGTGAACACCGGGGAGCTGTTTTTT. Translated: CASSEAVNTGELFF.

CDR3: CASSYRDRGTYEQYF. CDR3 coding DNA: TGTGCCAGCAGTTACAGGGACAGGGGAACCTACGAGCAGTACTTC. The chain uses TRBV6-5 and TRBJ2-7, with 10 bases that match TRBD1. The V gene end was trimmed by 2 bases and the J gene end by 2 bases; junction bases not matched to a gene: 3. This CDR3 region has 15 residues. CDR1 is MNHEY, CDR2 SVGAGI, per germline.

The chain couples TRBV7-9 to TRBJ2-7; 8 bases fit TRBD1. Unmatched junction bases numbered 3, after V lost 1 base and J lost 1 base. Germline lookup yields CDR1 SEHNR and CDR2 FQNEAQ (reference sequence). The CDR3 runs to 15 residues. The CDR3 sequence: CASSLVGTGSYEQYF. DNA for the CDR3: TGTGCCAGCAGCTTAGTCGGGACAGGATCCTACGAGCAGTACTTC.

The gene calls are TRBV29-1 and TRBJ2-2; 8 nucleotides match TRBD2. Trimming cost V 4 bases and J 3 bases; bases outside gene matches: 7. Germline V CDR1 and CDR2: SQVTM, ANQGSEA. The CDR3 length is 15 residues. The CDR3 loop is CSVGVAGPYTGELFF. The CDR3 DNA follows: TGCAGCGTTGGGGTAGCGGGGCCATACACCGGGGAGCTGTTTTTT.

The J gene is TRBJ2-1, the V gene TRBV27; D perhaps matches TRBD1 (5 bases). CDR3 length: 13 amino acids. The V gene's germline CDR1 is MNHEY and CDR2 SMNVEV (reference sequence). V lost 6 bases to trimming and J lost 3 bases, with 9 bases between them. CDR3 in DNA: TGTGCCAGCAGCCACGACAGCTACAATGAGCAGTTCTTC. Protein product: CASSHDSYNEQFF.

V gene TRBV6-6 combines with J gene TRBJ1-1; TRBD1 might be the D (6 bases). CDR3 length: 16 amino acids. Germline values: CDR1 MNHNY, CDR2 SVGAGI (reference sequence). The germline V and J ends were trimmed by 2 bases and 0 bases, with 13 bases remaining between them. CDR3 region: CASSYIRGGMNTEAFF. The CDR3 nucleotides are TGTGCCAGCAGTTACATTCGCGGGGGCATGAACACTGAAGCTTTCTTT.

The CDR3 nucleotides read TGTGCCAGCAGTTTAAGTCCAGGGCTGAATGAAAAACTGTTTTTT. Its protein product is CASSLSPGLNEKLFF. The rearrangement uses TRBV27 and TRBJ1-4, with D tentatively TRBD1 (5 bases). The CDR3 has 15 amino acids. From germline, CDR1 is MNHEY and CDR2 SMNVEV (reference sequence). V was pared by 2 bases and J by 5 bases, with 12 bases between.

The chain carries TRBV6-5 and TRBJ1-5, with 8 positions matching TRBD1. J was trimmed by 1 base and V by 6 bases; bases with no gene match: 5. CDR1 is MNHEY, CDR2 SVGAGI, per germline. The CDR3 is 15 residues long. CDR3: CASRYDRGSNQPQHF. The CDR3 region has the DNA TGTGCCAGCAGATACGACAGGGGAAGCAATCAGCCCCAGCATTTT.

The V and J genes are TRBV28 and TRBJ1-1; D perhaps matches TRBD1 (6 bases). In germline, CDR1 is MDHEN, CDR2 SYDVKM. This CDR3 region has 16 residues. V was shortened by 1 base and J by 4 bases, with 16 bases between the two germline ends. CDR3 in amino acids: CASSLSSGGASTEAFF. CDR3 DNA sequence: TGTGCCAGCAGTTTATCCTCGGGGGGCGCTTCCACTGAAGCTTTCTTT.

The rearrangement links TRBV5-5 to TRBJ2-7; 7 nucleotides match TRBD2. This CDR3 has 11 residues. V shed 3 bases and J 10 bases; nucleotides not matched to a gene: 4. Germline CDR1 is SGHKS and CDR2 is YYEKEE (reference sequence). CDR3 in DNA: TGTGCCAGCAGCTGGGGGGGAATTCAGTACTTC. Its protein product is CASSWGGIQYF.

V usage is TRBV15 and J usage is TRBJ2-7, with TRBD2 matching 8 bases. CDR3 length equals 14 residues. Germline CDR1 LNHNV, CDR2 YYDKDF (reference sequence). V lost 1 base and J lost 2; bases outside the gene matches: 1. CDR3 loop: CATSRVGGAYEQYF. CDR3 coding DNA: TGTGCCACCAGCAGAGTCGGGGGGGCCTACGAGCAGTACTTC. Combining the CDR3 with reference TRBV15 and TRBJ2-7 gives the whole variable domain DAMVIQNPRYQVTQFGKPVTLSCSQTLNHNVMYWYQQKSSQAPKLLFHYYDKDFNNEADTPDNFQSRRPNTSFCFLDIRSPGLGDTAMYLCATSRVGGAYEQYFGPGTRLTVT.

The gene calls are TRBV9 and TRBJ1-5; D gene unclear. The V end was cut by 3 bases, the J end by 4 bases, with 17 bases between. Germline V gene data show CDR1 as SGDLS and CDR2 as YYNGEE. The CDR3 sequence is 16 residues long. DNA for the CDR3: TGTGCCAGCAGCGCCCCACGCGGGGAGGGAAATCAGCCCCAGCATTTT. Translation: CASSAPRGEGNQPQHF.

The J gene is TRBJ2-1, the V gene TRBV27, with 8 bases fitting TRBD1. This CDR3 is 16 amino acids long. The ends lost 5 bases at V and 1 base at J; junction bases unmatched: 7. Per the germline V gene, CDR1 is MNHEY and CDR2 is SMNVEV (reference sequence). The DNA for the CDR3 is TGTGCCAGCAGTGAAACGTGGACAGGGTCCTACAATGAGCAGTTCTTC. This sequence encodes CASSETWTGSYNEQFF.